The 20 T cell receptor beta chains given below trace back to one sample, sequenced in a study of cytomegalovirus exposure and HLA in healthy donors. The PCR made use of 60 Vbeta and 13 Jbeta primers. The method was immunoSEQ multiplex PCR; TCRdb's version includes in-frame clones alone and lacks a portion of them. The sample's table shows approximately 120,000 clones. The sample comprised PBMCs. These receptors all stem from a man between 18 and 35 years old in good health and CMV-seronegative.

V is TRBV5-4 and J is TRBJ1-5; D gene uncertain. V was clipped by 0 bases and J by 0 bases, with 13 bases between them. The V gene's germline CDR1 is SGHNT and CDR2 YYREEE (reference sequence). The CDR3 covers 17 residues. Here the CDR3 reads CASSLGGLGVSNQPQHF. In DNA form, the CDR3 reads TGTGCCAGCAGCTTGGGCGGGTTGGGCGTTAGCAATCAGCCCCAGCATTTT.

The chain joins TRBV7-3 to TRBJ2-7; D remains unclear. The CDR3 extends over 15 amino acids. The V end lost 1 base, the J end lost 2 bases, and 12 bases lay between the germline ends. Germline lookup yields CDR1 SGHTA and CDR2 FQGTGA. CDR3 bases: TGTGCCAGCAGCTTAAATCCGGGTTTAGCCTACGAGCAGTACTTC. Translated: CASSLNPGLAYEQYF.

The chain employs TRBV4-1 and TRBJ2-6; 9 nucleotides match TRBD1. The CDR3 consists of 19 residues. The V gene end was trimmed by 0 bases and the J gene end by 0 bases; junction bases not matched to a gene: 6. Germline values: CDR1 MGHRA, CDR2 YSYEKL. The CDR3 sequence is CASSQDGQGQNSGANVLTF. The CDR3 bases are TGCGCCAGCAGCCAAGATGGACAGGGGCAAAACTCTGGGGCCAACGTCCTGACTTTC.

The rearrangement links TRBV5-1 to TRBJ2-5; 9 bases fit TRBD1. Near its end, the DNA agrees better with TRBJ2-7, so the J call may be wrong. The germline V gene has CDR1 SGHRS and CDR2 YFSETQ. The CDR3 sequence is 15 residues long. CDR3 in amino acids: CASSLAVGQGHEQYF. The DNA for the CDR3 is TGCGCCAGCAGCTTGGCCGTGGGACAGGGACACGAGCAGTACTTC.

This sequence joins TRBV9 and TRBJ2-3; 7 bases match TRBD2. The germline V gene has CDR1 SGDLS and CDR2 YYNGEE. CDR3 length: 14 amino acids. The junction had 8 bases not matched to a gene; V was cut back by 4 bases and J by 6 bases. CDR3 nucleotide sequence: TGTGCCAGCAGCCTTGGACGGGAGGCCGATACGCAGTATTTT. Translation: CASSLGREADTQYF. Full variable domain (outside the CDR3, taken from reference TRBV9 and TRBJ2-3): DSGVTQTPKHLITATGQRVTLRCSPRSGDLSVYWYQQSLDQGLQFLIQYYNGEERAKGNILERFSAQQFPDLHSELNLSSLELGDSALYFCASSLGREADTQYFGPGTRLTVL.

The rearrangement joins TRBV7-2 to TRBJ1-1, with D perhaps TRBD1 (5 bases). Germline V CDR1 and CDR2: SGHTA, FQGNSA. This CDR3 region has 13 residues. Trimming took 6 bases from V and 6 from J, leaving 14 bases between them. The DNA for the CDR3 is TGTGCCAGCAGTATTAGGCGGGGCGCTGAAGCTTTCTTT. Translation gives CASSIRRGAEAFF.

The chain employs TRBV9 and TRBJ1-1, with 11 nucleotides matching TRBD1. Looked up from germline, CDR1 is SGDLS and CDR2 is YYNGEE. Losses at the gene ends were 0 bases for V and 4 bases for J; bases not matched to a gene: 5. The CDR3 loop spans 16 amino acids. This CDR3 is CASSVALDRGLTEAFF. CDR3 sequence (DNA): TGTGCCAGCAGCGTAGCCTTGGACAGGGGGCTCACTGAAGCTTTCTTT.

The genes are TRBV4-2 and TRBJ2-1; 9 nucleotides agree with TRBD2. Germline-derived CDR1 and CDR2 are LGHNA and YNFKEQ. The junction had 5 bases not matched to a gene; V was cut back by 0 bases and J by 5 bases. The CDR3 loop spans 16 amino acids. CDR3 amino acids: CASSQDTSGLDNEQFF. The CDR3 DNA reads TGTGCCAGCAGCCAAGATACTAGCGGGTTAGACAATGAGCAGTTCTTC.

The J gene is TRBJ1-1, the V gene TRBV12-5, with a tentative D call TRBD1 (6 bases). CDR1 is LGHNT and CDR2 is FRNRAP in the germline V gene. The CDR3 covers 13 residues. V lost 5 bases to trimming and J lost 5 bases, with 12 bases between them. The CDR3 nucleotides read TGTGCTAGTGGTACAAACAGGGAAACTGAAGCTTTCTTT. Translating it yields CASGTNRETEAFF.

The genes are TRBV19 and TRBJ2-3; TRBD2 aligns across 11 bases. CDR1 and CDR2 (germline): LNHDA, SQIVND (reference sequence). The CDR3 contains 16 residues. V was clipped by 5 bases and J by 0 bases; unmatched bases: 4. CDR3 sequence (DNA): TGTGCCAGTAGTCTCTTAGCGGGGGGGAGCACAGATACGCAGTATTTT. This translates into CASSLLAGGSTDTQYF.

In nucleotides, the CDR3 is TGTGCCAGCACCAATTACCCCGGACGGGGAATGAACAGGGGGGCTTTCTTT. Protein product: CASTNYPGRGMNRGAFF. The V and J genes are TRBV28 and TRBJ1-1; 8 nucleotides match TRBD1. Looked up from germline, CDR1 is MDHEN and CDR2 is SYDVKM. V was clipped by 7 bases and J by 11 bases; unmatched bases: 24. CDR3 length equals 17 residues. The whole variable domain, filled in from reference TRBV28 and TRBJ1-1, reads DVKVTQSSRYLVKRTGEKVFLECVQDMDHENMFWYRQDPGLGLRLIYFSYDVKMKEKGDIPEGYSVSREKKERFSLILESASTNQTSMYLCASTNYPGRGMNRGAFFGQGTRLTVV.

The chain recombines TRBV19 with TRBJ2-1; a weak D match, TRBD2 (5 bases). Germline CDR1 reads LNHDA; CDR2 reads SQIVND (reference sequence). There are 15 residues in the CDR3. The V end was cut by 3 bases, the J end by 6 bases, with 15 bases between. The CDR3 spells CASSIYRDGRNEQFF. The CDR3 bases are TGTGCCAGTAGTATTTATCGGGATGGGCGCAATGAGCAGTTCTTC. Full variable domain (rest looked up from reference TRBV19 and TRBJ2-1): DGGITQSPKYLFRKEGQNVTLSCEQNLNHDAMYWYRQDPGQGLRLIYYSQIVNDFQKGDIAEGYSVSREKKESFPLTVTSAQKNPTAFYLCASSIYRDGRNEQFFGPGTRLTVL.

The genes are TRBV10-3 and TRBJ1-4; D is unclear. V was trimmed by 10 bases and J by 12 bases, leaving 18 bases between them. The CDR3 covers 12 residues. The germline CDR1 and CDR2 sequences are ENHRY and SYGVKD. CDR3: CATQTPPRELFF. CDR3 coding DNA: TGTGCCACCCAGACCCCTCCGCGGGAACTGTTTTTT.

J is TRBJ2-5 and V is TRBV5-1; D gene unclear. V was clipped by 5 bases and J by 3 bases, with 14 bases between them. CDR1 and CDR2 from the germline V gene are SGHRS and YFSETQ. The CDR3 consists of 14 residues. Written as DNA, the CDR3 is TGCGCCAGCAGGGAGTTTATCCTGAAAGAGACCCAGTACTTC. It translates to CASREFILKETQYF.

The gene calls are TRBV30 and TRBJ1-5; 8 nucleotides line up with TRBD1. The CDR3 is 15 residues long. Germline V lookup: CDR1 GTSNPN, CDR2 SVGIG (reference sequence). V trimming: 2 bases; J trimming: 3 bases; junction bases outside the gene matches: 6. The CDR3 coding sequence is TGTGCCTGGAGTCTCGGACAGGGACTCAATCAGCCCCAGCATTTT. Encoded protein: CAWSLGQGLNQPQHF.

The CDR3 nucleotides read TGTGCCAGCAGTTACTCGATGCCGGAGAATCAGCCCCAGCATTTT. It yields the protein CASSYSMPENQPQHF. The chain recombines TRBV6-5 with TRBJ1-5; D is unclear. Deletions cut 0 bases from V and 4 bases from J, with 10 bases between. This CDR3 contains 15 residues. Germline V gene data show CDR1 as MNHEY and CDR2 as SVGAGI.

The chain joins TRBV19 to TRBJ1-5, with D hard to call. The germline gives CDR1 LNHDA, CDR2 SQIVND (reference sequence). The V end was cut by 3 bases, the J end by 4 bases, with 13 bases between. The CDR3 length is 15 residues. The CDR3 loop reads CASSIRGSGNQPQHF. The CDR3 DNA is TGTGCCAGTAGTATTAGAGGGTCGGGAAATCAGCCCCAGCATTTT.

The rearrangement links TRBV28 to TRBJ1-4; tentative D call: TRBD1 (5 bases). The CDR3 loop spans 11 amino acids. CDR1 MDHEN and CDR2 SYDVKM come from the germline V gene. V was trimmed by 7 bases and J by 10 bases, leaving 10 bases between them. As DNA, the CDR3 is TGTGCCAGCACTAAGGGGCGAAAACTGTTTTTT. Amino acid sequence: CASTKGRKLFF.

J is TRBJ2-7 and V is TRBV28; D perhaps matches TRBD1 (5 bases). The CDR3 spans 14 residues. V was trimmed by 5 bases and J by 1 base, leaving 12 bases between them. CDR1 and CDR2 (germline): MDHEN, SYDVKM. DNA of the CDR3: TGTGCCAGCAGTGAGATACCAGGGTCCTACGAGCAGTACTTC. This encodes CASSEIPGSYEQYF.

The chain carries TRBV9 and TRBJ2-1; no clear D. The V gene's germline CDR1 is SGDLS and CDR2 YYNGEE. CDR3 length: 16 residues. V lost 1 base and J 3 bases, leaving 14 bases between the germline ends. CDR3 in DNA: TGTGCCAGCAGCGTAAGTTTAAGGAGTGACTACAATGAGCAGTTCTTC. This translates into CASSVSLRSDYNEQFF.